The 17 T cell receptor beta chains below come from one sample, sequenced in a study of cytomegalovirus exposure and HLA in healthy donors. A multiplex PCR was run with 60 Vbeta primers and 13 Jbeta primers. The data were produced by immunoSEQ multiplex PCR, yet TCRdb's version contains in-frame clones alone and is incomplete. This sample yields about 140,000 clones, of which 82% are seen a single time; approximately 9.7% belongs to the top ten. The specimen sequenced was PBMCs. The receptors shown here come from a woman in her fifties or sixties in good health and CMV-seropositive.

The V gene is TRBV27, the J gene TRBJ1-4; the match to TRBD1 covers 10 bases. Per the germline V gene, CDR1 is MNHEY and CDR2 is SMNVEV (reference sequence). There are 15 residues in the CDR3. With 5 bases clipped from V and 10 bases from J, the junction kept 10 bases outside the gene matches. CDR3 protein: CASSPFDRGLAKLFF. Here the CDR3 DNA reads TGTGCCAGCAGTCCCTTCGACAGGGGGCTTGCAAAACTGTTTTTT. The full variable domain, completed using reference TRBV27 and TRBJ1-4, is EAQVTQNPRYLITVTGKKLTVTCSQNMNHEYMSWYRQDPGLGLRQIYYSMNVEVTDKGDVPEGYKVSRKEKRNFPLILESPSPNQTSLYFCASSPFDRGLAKLFFGSGTQLSVL.

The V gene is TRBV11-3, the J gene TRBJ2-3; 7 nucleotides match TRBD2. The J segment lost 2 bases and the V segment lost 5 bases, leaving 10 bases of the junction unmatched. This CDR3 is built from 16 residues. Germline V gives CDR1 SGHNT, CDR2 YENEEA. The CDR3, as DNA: TGTGCCAGCAGCCTTGAAAGCGGGACGATCACAGATACGCAGTATTTT. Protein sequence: CASSLESGTITDTQYF.

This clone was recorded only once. The CDR3 nucleotides read TGTGCCAGCTCACCACCGGGTACTAGCGGGAGCAATGGCGGGGAGCTGTTTTTT. Its protein product is CASSPPGTSGSNGGELFF. The gene calls are TRBV18 and TRBJ2-2; TRBD2 agrees at 11 bases. Per the germline V gene, CDR1 is KGHSH and CDR2 is LQKENI. The junction had 10 bases not matched to a gene; V was cut back by 0 bases and J by 7 bases. This CDR3 is built from 18 residues.

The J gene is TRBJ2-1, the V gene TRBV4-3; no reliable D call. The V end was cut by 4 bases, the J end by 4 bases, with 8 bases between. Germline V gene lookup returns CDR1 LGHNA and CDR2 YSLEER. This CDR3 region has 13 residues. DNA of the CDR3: TGCGCCAGCAGCCCGAACCGGTACAATGAGCAGTTCTTC. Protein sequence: CASSPNRYNEQFF.

CDR3 in DNA: TGTGCCAGCAGTGGACTAGCGGGAATCACAGATACGCAGTATTTT. The encoded protein is CASSGLAGITDTQYF. The rearrangement uses TRBV2 and TRBJ2-3; TRBD2 matches 11 bases. V was pared by 4 bases and J by 2 bases, with 2 bases of the junction left unmatched. The germline V gene has CDR1 SNHLY and CDR2 FYNNEI. The CDR3 totals 15 residues.

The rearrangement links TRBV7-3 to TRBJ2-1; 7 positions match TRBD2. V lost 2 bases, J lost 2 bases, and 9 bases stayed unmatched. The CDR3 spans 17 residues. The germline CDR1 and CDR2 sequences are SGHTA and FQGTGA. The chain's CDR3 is CASSLYPLAEAYNEQFF. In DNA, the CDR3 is TGTGCCAGCAGCTTATATCCCCTAGCGGAGGCCTACAATGAGCAGTTCTTC. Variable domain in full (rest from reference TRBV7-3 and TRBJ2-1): GAGVSQTPSNKVTEKGKYVELRCDPISGHTALYWYRQSLGQGPEFLIYFQGTGAADDSGLPNDRFFAVRPEGSVSTLKIQRTERGDSAVYLCASSLYPLAEAYNEQFFGPGTRLTVL.

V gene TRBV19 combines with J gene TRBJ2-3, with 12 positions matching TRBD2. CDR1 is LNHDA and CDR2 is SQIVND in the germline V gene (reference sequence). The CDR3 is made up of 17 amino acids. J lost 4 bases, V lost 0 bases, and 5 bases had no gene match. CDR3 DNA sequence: TGTGCCAGTAGTATAGACGTACTAGCGGGAGGCTCAGATACGCAGTATTTT. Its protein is CASSIDVLAGGSDTQYF.

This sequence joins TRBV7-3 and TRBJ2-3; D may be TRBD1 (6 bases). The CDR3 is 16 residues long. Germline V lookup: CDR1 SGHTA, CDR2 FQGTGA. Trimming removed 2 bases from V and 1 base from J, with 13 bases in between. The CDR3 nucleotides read TGTGCCAGCAGCTTAGAGGGACATCCAGGCACAGATACGCAGTATTTT. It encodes CASSLEGHPGTDTQYF.

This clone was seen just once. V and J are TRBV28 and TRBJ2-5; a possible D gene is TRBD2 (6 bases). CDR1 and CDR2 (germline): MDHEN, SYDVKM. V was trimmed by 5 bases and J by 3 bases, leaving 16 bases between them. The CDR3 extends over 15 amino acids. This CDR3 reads CASSDRLEGEETQYF. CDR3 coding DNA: TGTGCCAGCAGTGATCGACTGGAGGGAGAAGAGACCCAGTACTTC.

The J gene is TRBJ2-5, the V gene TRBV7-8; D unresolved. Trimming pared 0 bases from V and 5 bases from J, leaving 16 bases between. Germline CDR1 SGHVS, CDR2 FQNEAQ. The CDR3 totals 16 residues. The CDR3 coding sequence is TGTGCCAGCAGCTTAGCGCTAGGCGGAATAGTCGAGACCCAGTACTTC. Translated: CASSLALGGIVETQYF.

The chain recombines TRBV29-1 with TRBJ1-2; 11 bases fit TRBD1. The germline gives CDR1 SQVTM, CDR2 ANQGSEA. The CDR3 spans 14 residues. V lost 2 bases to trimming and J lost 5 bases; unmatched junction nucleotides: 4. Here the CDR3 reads CSVERGQGGYGYTF. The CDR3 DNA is TGCAGCGTTGAAAGGGGACAGGGGGGTTATGGCTACACCTTC.

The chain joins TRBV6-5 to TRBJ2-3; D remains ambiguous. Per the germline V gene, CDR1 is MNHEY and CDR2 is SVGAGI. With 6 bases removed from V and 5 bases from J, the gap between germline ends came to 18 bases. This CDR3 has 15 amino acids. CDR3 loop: CASSRSGARGDTQYF. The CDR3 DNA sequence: TGTGCCAGCAGCCGTTCTGGCGCCAGAGGAGATACGCAGTATTTT.

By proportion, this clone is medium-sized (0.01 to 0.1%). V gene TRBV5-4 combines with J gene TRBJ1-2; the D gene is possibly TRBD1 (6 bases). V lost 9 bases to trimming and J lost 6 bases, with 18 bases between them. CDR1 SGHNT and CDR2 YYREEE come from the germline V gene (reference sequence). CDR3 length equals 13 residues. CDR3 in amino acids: CATLKGGSNGYTF. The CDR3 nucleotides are TGTGCCACCTTGAAGGGGGGGTCCAATGGCTACACCTTC. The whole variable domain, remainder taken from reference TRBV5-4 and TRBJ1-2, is ETGVTQSPTHLIKTRGQQVTLRCSSQSGHNTVSWYQQALGQGPQFIFQYYREEENGRGNFPPRFSGLQFPNYSSELNVNALELDDSALYLCATLKGGSNGYTFGSGTRLTVV.

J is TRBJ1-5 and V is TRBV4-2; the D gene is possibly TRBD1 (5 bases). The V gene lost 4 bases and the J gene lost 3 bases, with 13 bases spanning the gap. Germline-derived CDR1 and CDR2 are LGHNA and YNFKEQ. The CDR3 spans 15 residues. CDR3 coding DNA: TGTGCCAGCAGCCGGGAGGGACGGAACAATCAGCCCCAGCATTTT. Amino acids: CASSREGRNNQPQHF.

The CDR3: CAWSVGGDYEQYF. CDR3 DNA sequence: TGTGCCTGGAGTGTAGGAGGAGACTACGAGCAGTACTTC. V gene TRBV30 combines with J gene TRBJ2-7; perhaps TRBD2 as D (5 bases). From germline, CDR1 is GTSNPN and CDR2 SVGIG (reference sequence). V lost 0 bases and J lost 3, with 9 bases in between. CDR3 length: 13 amino acids.

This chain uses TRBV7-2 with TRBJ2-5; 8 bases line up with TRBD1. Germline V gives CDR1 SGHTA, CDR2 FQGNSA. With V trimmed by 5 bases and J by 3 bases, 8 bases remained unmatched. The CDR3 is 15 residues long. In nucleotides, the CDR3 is TGTGCCAGCAGCGGGCAGGGGGCGGTTGAAGAGACCCAGTACTTC. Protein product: CASSGQGAVEETQYF.

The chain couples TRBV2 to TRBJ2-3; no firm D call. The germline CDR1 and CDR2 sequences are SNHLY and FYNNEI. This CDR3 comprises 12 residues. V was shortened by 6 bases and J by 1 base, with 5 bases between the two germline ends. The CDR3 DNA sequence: TGTGCCAGCAGGGCGGGCACAGATACGCAGTATTTT. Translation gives CASRAGTDTQYF.